Presented here are 10 T cell receptor beta chains from one specimen sequenced in a study of T cells expressing NK-cell markers. TCRdb reprocessed the 5' RACE reads and reports one entry per CDR3 protein, with no DNA. Reported are approximately 460,000 distinct CDR3 sequences; the ten largest clones contain approximately 6.8%. The sample taken for sequencing was blood T cells: a sorted CD56 or NKG2C T cell subset, CD4+ or CD8+ T cells, or bulk PBMC T cells (not recorded which). These receptors originate from a woman aged 18 to 75 in good health.

The chain is built from TRBV20-1 and TRBJ2-7. This CDR3 is built from 15 residues. The germline V gene encodes CDR1 DFQATT and CDR2 SNEGSKA (reference sequence). The CDR3 protein is CSARTVSGRSYEQYF.

CDR3 sequence reads: CASRQAPLTEAFF. The chain links TRBV7-3 to TRBJ1-1; TCRdb lists TRBD1, though no DNA is available to test this call. CDR3 length: 13 residues. Germline CDR1 is SGHTA and CDR2 is FQGTGA.

The V gene is TRBV29-1, the J gene TRBJ2-2; the TCRdb call, TRBD2, lacks DNA for checking. CDR3 length: 14 residues. CDR1 SQVTM and CDR2 ANQGSEA come from the germline V gene. CDR3 protein: CSVGLAGVDGELFF.

This chain connects TRBV9 to TRBJ2-1; TCRdb lists TRBD2, though no DNA is available to test this call. Germline V gives CDR1 SGDLS, CDR2 YYNGEE. This CDR3 is 15 amino acids long. CDR3 sequence: CASSPREGVYNEQFF.

The chain couples TRBV19 to TRBJ2-7. The germline V gene has CDR1 LNHDA and CDR2 SQIVND (reference sequence). The CDR3 spans 14 residues. CDR3 region: CASSFRLAGYEQYF.

The rearrangement uses TRBV6-4 and TRBJ2-1. Germline-derived CDR1 and CDR2 are MRHNA and SNTAGT. The CDR3 covers 13 residues. CDR3 loop: CASSDAQDNEQFF.

This chain's CDR3 is CASSLPNWTSGSRETQYF. This chain connects TRBV9 to TRBJ2-5; TCRdb reports TRBD2, a call that lacks DNA to check it against. The germline V gene encodes CDR1 SGDLS and CDR2 YYNGEE. This CDR3 contains 18 residues.

This chain uses TRBV15 with TRBJ2-3; TCRdb outputs TRBD2, but without DNA this stays unchecked. The germline CDR1 and CDR2 sequences are LNHNV and YYDKDF (reference sequence). This CDR3 comprises 18 residues. This CDR3 is CATSRGGLAGTKADTQYF.

This sequence joins TRBV5-6 and TRBJ2-7. In germline, CDR1 is SGHDT, CDR2 YYEEEE. The CDR3 has 13 residues. CDR3 region: CASSLANTYEQYF.

This rearrangement joins TRBV29-1 to TRBJ1-1. This CDR3 region has 14 residues. Germline V gene sequence: CDR1 SQVTM, CDR2 ANQGSEA. Here the CDR3 reads CSVGGTIKNTEAFF.